These 32 T cell receptor beta chains originate from one sample sequenced in a study of shared clonotypes between healthy human individuals. Repertoires were generated with immunoSEQ multiplex PCR, while TCRdb's copy carries only in-frame clones and drops some. Among about 1 million clones listed, approximately 68% were seen once. The sequencing sample was made of memory CD4+ T cells sorted from blood. This sample's subset: CD45RA-negative fraction. The receptors were sampled from a man between 18 and 29 years old in good health.

This chain joins TRBV7-2 and TRBJ1-5; TRBD1 might be the D (5 bases). CDR1 is SGHTA, CDR2 FQGNSA, per germline. This CDR3 contains 13 residues. With 4 bases removed from V and 9 bases from J, the gap between germline ends came to 13 bases. The CDR3 reads CASSSTQGLPQHF. The CDR3 coding sequence is TGTGCCAGCAGCTCAACCCAGGGTTTGCCCCAGCATTTT.

The rearrangement joins TRBV5-4 to TRBJ1-1; D is perhaps TRBD1 (6 bases). Germline CDR1 SGHNT, CDR2 YYREEE (reference sequence). This CDR3 spans 14 amino acids. V shed 3 bases and J shed 2 bases, with 11 bases lying between them. The chain's CDR3 is CASSYGQTNTEAFF. The CDR3 DNA reads TGTGCCAGCAGCTACGGACAGACCAACACTGAAGCTTTCTTT.

Turning to this clone: Additional DNA sequences in this sample encode the identical CDR3. J is TRBJ2-3 and V is TRBV18; D may match TRBD1 or TRBD2 (6 bases each). The germline CDR1 and CDR2 sequences are KGHSH and LQKENI. The CDR3 extends over 15 amino acids. V lost 1 base, J lost 0 bases, and 8 bases lay in between. The CDR3 spells CASSPQGGSTDTQYF. In DNA form, the CDR3 reads TGTGCCAGCTCACCACAAGGGGGGAGCACAGATACGCAGTATTTT.

This clone was seen a few times. The chain is built from TRBV13 and TRBJ2-1, with 10 nucleotides matching TRBD2. V lost 0 bases and J lost 1; bases outside the gene matches: 9. Germline V lookup: CDR1 PRHDT, CDR2 FYEKMQ (reference sequence). The CDR3 totals 19 residues. CDR3 nucleotide sequence: TGTGCCAGCAGCTTAGGCTCCTCTAGCGGGAGAGCATCCTACAATGAGCAGTTCTTC. Amino acids: CASSLGSSSGRASYNEQFF. The full variable domain, in which reference TRBV13 and TRBJ2-1 provide the parts outside the CDR3, is AAGVIQSPRHLIKEKRETATLKCYPIPRHDTVYWYQQGPGQDPQFLISFYEKMQSDKGSIPDRFSAQQFSDYHSELNMSSLELGDSALYFCASSLGSSSGRASYNEQFFGPGTRLTVL.

This rearrangement joins TRBV6-5 to TRBJ2-7; D remains unclear. The CDR3 totals 14 residues. The V end was cut by 0 bases, the J end by 2 bases, with 8 bases between. Germline assignment: CDR1 MNHEY and CDR2 SVGAGI. CDR3: CASSYSSFPYEQYF. The CDR3 DNA is TGTGCCAGCAGTTACTCGTCGTTTCCCTACGAGCAGTACTTC.

In this sample, this clone turned up once. V and J are TRBV4-3 and TRBJ2-1, with D possibly matching TRBD2 (5 bases). The V and J ends lost 0 bases and 1 base respectively, with 10 bases between them. This CDR3 has 16 amino acids. Germline lookup yields CDR1 LGHNA and CDR2 YSLEER. The CDR3 sequence: CASSQDPGVSYNEQFF. The CDR3 nucleotides are TGCGCCAGCAGCCAAGATCCCGGGGTGTCCTACAATGAGCAGTTCTTC.

DNA of the CDR3: TGTGCCAGCAGCAAACGTATGGGTAAAAATCAGCCCCAGCATTTT. This codes for CASSKRMGKNQPQHF. The chain joins TRBV21-1 to TRBJ1-5. TRBV21-1 is flagged as a pseudogene. The CDR3 runs 15 residues.

The chain joins TRBV30 to TRBJ1-1, with a possible D match to TRBD1 (6 bases). The CDR3 spans 13 residues. Trimming took off 4 bases at V and 4 bases at J, with 13 bases between the two ends. Per the germline V gene, CDR1 is GTSNPN and CDR2 is SVGIG (reference sequence). The CDR3 spells CAWNRQVGTEAFF. DNA of the CDR3: TGTGCCTGGAACCGACAGGTTGGCACTGAAGCTTTCTTT.

The V call is TRBV6-5, the J call TRBJ1-4; weak D call: TRBD1 (6 bases). Trimming left V 2 bases short and J 2 bases short, with 9 bases between. Germline V gene data show CDR1 as MNHEY and CDR2 as SVGAGI. The CDR3 contains 15 residues. CDR3 region: CASSYGGGTNEKLFF. In nucleotides, the CDR3 is TGTGCCAGCAGTTACGGGGGCGGGACTAATGAAAAACTGTTTTTT.

This clone was seen a single time. V usage is TRBV10-3 and J usage is TRBJ1-1, with D possibly matching TRBD1 (6 bases). There are 13 residues in the CDR3. Trimming took 7 bases from V and 1 from J, leaving 10 bases between them. Germline CDR1 ENHRY, CDR2 SYGVKD. The CDR3 loop is CAITWGANTEAFF. CDR3 nucleotide sequence: TGTGCCATCACATGGGGGGCGAACACTGAAGCTTTCTTT.

The CDR3 sequence: CASSPRQGPYEQYF. In nucleotides, the CDR3 is TGTGCCAGCAGCCCAAGACAGGGCCCCTACGAGCAGTACTTC. The chain recombines TRBV6-6 with TRBJ2-7, with 7 bases lining up with TRBD1. Per the germline V gene, CDR1 is MNHNY and CDR2 is SVGAGI (reference sequence). J lost 2 bases, V lost 6 bases, and 7 bases had no gene match. This CDR3 has 14 residues.

The V and J genes are TRBV11-3 and TRBJ2-7, with 8 bases fitting TRBD1. This CDR3 is 14 amino acids long. Germline V lookup: CDR1 SGHNT, CDR2 YENEEA. After removal of 5 bases from V and 6 bases from J, the junction contained 9 bases not matched to a gene. The CDR3 region has the DNA TGTGCCAGCAGCGGCCAAGGGCAGGGGGCCGAGCAGTACTTC. It translates to CASSGQGQGAEQYF.

The genes are TRBV7-9 and TRBJ2-2; D is unresolved. This CDR3 has 15 residues. Germline lookup yields CDR1 SEHNR and CDR2 FQNEAQ (reference sequence). The V gene lost 9 bases and the J gene lost 4 bases, with 18 bases spanning the gap. In DNA form, the CDR3 reads TGTGCCAGATCGGTGGAAATCACGGGCACCGGGGAGCTGTTTTTT. This gives the protein CARSVEITGTGELFF.

Points on this clone: A far larger clone is only one base removed, so a read error is likely. V and J are TRBV6-6 and TRBJ2-2; tentatively, D is TRBD1 or TRBD2 (5 bases each). The CDR3 is made up of 12 amino acids. V was pared by 6 bases and J by 5 bases, with 7 bases between. CDR1 is MNHNY, CDR2 SVGAGI, per germline (reference sequence). CDR3 residues: CASSWGTGELFF. CDR3 nucleotide sequence: TGTGCCAGCAGCTGGGGGACCGGGGAGCTGTTTTTT.

The J gene is TRBJ2-1, the V gene TRBV5-1; 7 bases fit TRBD1. From germline, CDR1 is SGHRS and CDR2 YFSETQ. This CDR3 region has 14 residues. The ends lost 7 bases at V and 6 bases at J; junction bases unmatched: 10. The DNA for the CDR3 is TGCGCCAGCCAACGGGACAGAGTCGGCAATGAGCAGTTCTTC. It encodes CASQRDRVGNEQFF.

On this clone: The sample carries other DNA sequences with the same CDR3. The J gene is TRBJ1-6, the V gene TRBV6-1; no clear D. This CDR3 is built from 13 residues. V was cut by 1 base and J by 7 bases, with 5 bases left in between. Germline lookup yields CDR1 MNHNS and CDR2 SASEGT. CDR3 region: CASSEDPNSPLHF. The CDR3 DNA reads as TGTGCCAGCAGTGAAGACCCAAATTCACCCCTCCACTTT.

This clone appeared a few times. The J gene is TRBJ1-5, the V gene TRBV10-1; TRBD1 agrees at 9 bases. V shed 6 bases and J 3 bases; nucleotides not matched to a gene: 9. CDR1 is WNHNN and CDR2 is SYGVQD in the germline V gene (reference sequence). The CDR3 runs to 16 residues. The CDR3 loop is CASRLTDRGPNQPQHF. The CDR3 DNA follows: TGCGCCAGCAGACTCACGGACAGGGGTCCCAATCAGCCCCAGCATTTT.

With regard to this clone: A read error is likely, as this CDR3 ends without the conserved phenylalanine or tryptophan. The limits of the CDR3 on the DNA are not certain, so only TCRdb's listed CDR3 is given. The V gene is TRBV6-1, the J gene TRBJ1-1. The germline V gene has CDR1 MNHNS and CDR2 SASEGT. The CDR3 has 12 amino acids, counting both end residues. CDR3 protein: CASSEVRATLSA.

The CDR3 region has the DNA TGTGCCAGCAGCTGGGTTTCCGGAGAGACCCAGTACTTC. Translation: CASSWVSGETQYF. The chain recombines TRBV11-2 with TRBJ2-5; D remains ambiguous. Trimming cost V 4 bases and J 4 bases, with 10 bases left between them. This CDR3 has 13 amino acids. Germline V gene data show CDR1 as SGHAT and CDR2 as FQNNGV.

DNA for the CDR3: TGTGCCAGCAGCTTGAGTACGGGACATGAGCAGTTCTTC. Its protein product is CASSLSTGHEQFF. V usage is TRBV7-2 and J usage is TRBJ2-1; perhaps D is TRBD1 or TRBD2 (5 bases each). CDR1 is SGHTA, CDR2 FQGNSA, per germline. The CDR3 contains 13 residues. Trimming cost V 3 bases and J 8 bases, with 11 bases left between them.

The chain carries TRBV6-5 and TRBJ1-6; D may be TRBD1 (5 bases). This CDR3 comprises 13 residues. CDR1 and CDR2 (germline): MNHEY, SVGAGI. Trimming stripped 8 bases from V and 7 bases from J, with 12 bases between. In DNA form, the CDR3 reads TGTGCCAGCCTCCGGGACCCCAATTCACCCCTCCACTTT. Translated, it gives CASLRDPNSPLHF.

With regard to this clone: Germline is not matched at one junction end, which may reflect a read error. The rearrangement uses TRBV4-3 and TRBJ2-1; D uncertain. In germline, CDR1 is LGHNA, CDR2 YSLEER. There are 14 residues in the CDR3. The CDR3 coding sequence is TGCGCCAGCAGCCTTTCTGGAATGTACAGTGAGCAGTTCTTC. Protein sequence: CASSLSGMYSEQFF.

This clone has a handful of counts. The chain has TRBV4-1 and TRBJ2-7; no firm D call. The V and J ends lost 4 bases and 0 bases respectively, with 16 bases between them. The CDR3 loop spans 16 amino acids. Germline lookup yields CDR1 MGHRA and CDR2 YSYEKL. CDR3 sequence (DNA): TGCGCCAGCAGCCCCGAGGCGCTACCGCACTCCTACGAGCAGTACTTC. Amino acids: CASSPEALPHSYEQYF.

V and J are TRBV7-2 and TRBJ2-3; D may be TRBD1 (6 bases). Germline assignment: CDR1 SGHTA and CDR2 FQGNSA. V dropped 2 bases and J dropped 2 bases, with 11 bases sitting between them. The CDR3 loop spans 15 amino acids. Here the CDR3 DNA reads TGTGCCAGCAGCTTATTGGGACACGACACAGATACGCAGTATTTT. Translation gives CASSLLGHDTDTQYF.

The chain has TRBV30 and TRBJ1-2, with 7 bases lining up with TRBD1. The trim removed 3 bases at V and 8 bases at J, leaving 12 bases unmatched. Germline CDR1 and CDR2: GTSNPN and SVGIG (reference sequence). This CDR3 has 14 amino acids. CDR3 residues: CAWRAYLGTVGYTF. CDR3 nucleotides: TGTGCCTGGAGAGCGTACTTGGGGACAGTAGGCTACACCTTC.

The chain couples TRBV7-2 to TRBJ2-7; 8 bases match TRBD2. Losses at the gene ends were 8 bases for V and 0 bases for J; bases not matched to a gene: 3. CDR1 SGHTA and CDR2 FQGNSA come from the germline V gene. The CDR3 runs to 13 residues. The CDR3 region has the DNA TGTGCCAGCGAAGGGACTAGCTCCTACGAGCAGTACTTC. Protein sequence: CASEGTSSYEQYF. The full variable domain, with the rest looked up from reference TRBV7-2 and TRBJ2-7, is GAGVSQSPSNKVTEKGKDVELRCDPISGHTALYWYRQSLGQGLEFLIYFQGNSAPDKSGLPSDRFSAERTGGSVSTLTIQRTQQEDSAVYLCASEGTSSYEQYFGPGTRLTVT.

The V gene is TRBV5-6, the J gene TRBJ1-1, with a tentative D call TRBD1 (6 bases). The germline CDR1 and CDR2 sequences are SGHDT and YYEEEE. The CDR3 spans 16 residues. The V end lost 0 bases, the J end lost 4 bases, and 16 bases lay between the germline ends. The CDR3 reads CASSLGWGQFPTEAFF. The CDR3 bases are TGTGCCAGCAGCTTGGGGTGGGGACAATTTCCCACTGAAGCTTTCTTT.

The chain carries TRBV5-1 and TRBJ1-1; TRBD1 matches 9 bases. Germline-derived CDR1 and CDR2 are SGHRS and YFSETQ. The V and J ends lost 4 bases and 5 bases, in that order; junction bases with no gene match: 9. CDR3 size: 15 residues. The CDR3 protein is CASSPGQGRNTEAFF. CDR3 bases: TGCGCCAGCAGCCCGGGACAGGGTCGGAATACTGAAGCTTTCTTT.

The chain recombines TRBV9 with TRBJ1-5, with a weak D call TRBD1 (5 bases). V was shortened by 3 bases and J by 3 bases, with 7 bases between the two germline ends. The germline CDR1 and CDR2 sequences are SGDLS and YYNGEE. This CDR3 contains 13 residues. The CDR3 DNA sequence: TGTGCCAGCAGCGCCGGACACAATCAGCCCCAGCATTTT. Translating gives CASSAGHNQPQHF.

This clone appeared a single time. The chain is built from TRBV11-1 and TRBJ2-1, with 10 bases lining up with TRBD1. The CDR3 totals 15 residues. Germline V gene lookup returns CDR1 SGHAT and CDR2 FQDESV (reference sequence). Unmatched junction bases numbered 5, after V lost 5 bases and J lost 4 bases. The CDR3 is CASSMGQGQYNEQFF. The CDR3 DNA reads as TGTGCCAGCAGCATGGGACAGGGGCAATACAATGAGCAGTTCTTC.

This clone has at least ten counts. The chain employs TRBV30 and TRBJ1-4, with 7 bases that match TRBD1. CDR1 and CDR2 from the germline V gene are GTSNPN and SVGIG (reference sequence). The V segment lost 0 bases and the J segment 7 bases; nucleotides outside the gene matches: 8. CDR3 length: 15 residues. The DNA of the CDR3 is TGTGCCTGGAGTGTGAAACAGGGGCGGGCTGAAAAACTGTTTTTT. Translated, it gives CAWSVKQGRAEKLFF.

The chain uses TRBV19 and TRBJ2-3, with D possibly being TRBD2 (5 bases). Per the germline V gene, CDR1 is LNHDA and CDR2 is SQIVND (reference sequence). The CDR3 runs 14 residues. The germline V and J ends were trimmed by 7 bases and 0 bases, with 11 bases remaining between them. CDR3 nucleotide sequence: TGTGCCAGTAATTACGGGAAAAGCACAGATACGCAGTATTTT. Translated: CASNYGKSTDTQYF.